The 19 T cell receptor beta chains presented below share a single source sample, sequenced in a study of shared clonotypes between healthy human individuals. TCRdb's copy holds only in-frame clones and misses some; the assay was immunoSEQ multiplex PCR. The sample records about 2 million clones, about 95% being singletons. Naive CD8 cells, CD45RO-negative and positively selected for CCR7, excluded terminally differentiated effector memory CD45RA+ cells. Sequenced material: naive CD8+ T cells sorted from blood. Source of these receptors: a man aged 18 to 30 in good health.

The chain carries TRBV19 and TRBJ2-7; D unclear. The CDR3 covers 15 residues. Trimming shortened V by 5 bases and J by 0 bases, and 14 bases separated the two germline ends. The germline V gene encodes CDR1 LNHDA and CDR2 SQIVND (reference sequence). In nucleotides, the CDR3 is TGTGCCAGTAGTTGGTCCCCGGAACGCTCCTACGAGCAGTACTTC. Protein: CASSWSPERSYEQYF.

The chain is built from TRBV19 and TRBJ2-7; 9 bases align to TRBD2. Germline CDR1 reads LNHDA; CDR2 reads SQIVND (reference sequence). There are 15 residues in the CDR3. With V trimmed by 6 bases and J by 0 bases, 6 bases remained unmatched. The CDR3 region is CASSPSGDSSYEQYF. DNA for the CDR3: TGTGCCAGTAGCCCTAGCGGGGACAGCTCCTACGAGCAGTACTTC. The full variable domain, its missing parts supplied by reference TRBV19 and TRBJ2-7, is DGGITQSPKYLFRKEGQNVTLSCEQNLNHDAMYWYRQDPGQGLRLIYYSQIVNDFQKGDIAEGYSVSREKKESFPLTVTSAQKNPTAFYLCASSPSGDSSYEQYFGPGTRLTVT.

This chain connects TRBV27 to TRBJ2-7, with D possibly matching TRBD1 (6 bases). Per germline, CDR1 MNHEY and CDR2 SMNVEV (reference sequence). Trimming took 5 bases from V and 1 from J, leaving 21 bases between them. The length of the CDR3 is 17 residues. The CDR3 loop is CASSPHLTTGLSYEQYF. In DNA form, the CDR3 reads TGTGCCAGCAGTCCCCACCTGACCACAGGGCTATCCTACGAGCAGTACTTC.

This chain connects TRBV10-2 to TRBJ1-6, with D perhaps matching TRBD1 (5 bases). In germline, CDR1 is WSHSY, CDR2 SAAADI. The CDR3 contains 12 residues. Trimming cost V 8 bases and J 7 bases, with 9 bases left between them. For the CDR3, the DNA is TGCGCCAGCGGGGGGGGGAATTCACCCCTCCACTTT. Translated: CASGGGNSPLHF.

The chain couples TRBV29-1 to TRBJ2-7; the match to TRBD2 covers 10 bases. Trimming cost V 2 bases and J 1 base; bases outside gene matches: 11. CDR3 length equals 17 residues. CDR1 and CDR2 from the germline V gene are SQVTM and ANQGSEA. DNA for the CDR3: TGCAGCGTTGAAACCTTCGGTCTAGCGGGAGTTTCCTACGAGCAGTACTTC. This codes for CSVETFGLAGVSYEQYF.

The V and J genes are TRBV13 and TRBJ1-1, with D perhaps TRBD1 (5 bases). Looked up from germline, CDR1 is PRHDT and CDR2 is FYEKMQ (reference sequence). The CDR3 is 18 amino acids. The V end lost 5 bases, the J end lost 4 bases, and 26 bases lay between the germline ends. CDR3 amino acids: CASSSFNGPPGHPTEAFF. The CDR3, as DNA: TGTGCCAGCAGCAGCTTCAATGGCCCCCCAGGGCACCCCACTGAAGCTTTCTTT.

The CDR3 DNA follows: TGTGCCAGCAGCTTCGCTAGCGGCTCCAATGAGCAGTTCTTC. Translating gives CASSFASGSNEQFF. The chain couples TRBV5-6 to TRBJ2-1; TRBD2 matches 7 bases. The CDR3 consists of 14 residues. Germline values: CDR1 SGHDT, CDR2 YYEEEE. Losses at the gene ends were 2 bases for V and 6 bases for J; bases not matched to a gene: 5.

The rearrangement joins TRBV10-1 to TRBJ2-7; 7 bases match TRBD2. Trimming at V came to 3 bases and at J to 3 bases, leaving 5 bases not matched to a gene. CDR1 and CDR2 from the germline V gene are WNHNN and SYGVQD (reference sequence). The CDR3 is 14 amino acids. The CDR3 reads CASSDGGGNYEQYF. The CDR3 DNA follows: TGCGCCAGCAGTGATGGGGGGGGGAACTACGAGCAGTACTTC.

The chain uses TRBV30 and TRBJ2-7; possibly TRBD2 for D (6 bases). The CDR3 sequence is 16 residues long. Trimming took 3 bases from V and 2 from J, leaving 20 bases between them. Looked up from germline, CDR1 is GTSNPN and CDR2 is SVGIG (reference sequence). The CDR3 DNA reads TGTGCCTGGAGAAAAGTGGGGGGAATCGTCCCCTACGAGCAGTACTTC. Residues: CAWRKVGGIVPYEQYF. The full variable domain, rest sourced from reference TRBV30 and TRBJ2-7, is SQTIHQWPATLVQPVGSPLSLECTVEGTSNPNLYWYRQAAGRGLQLLFYSVGIGQISSEVPQNLSASRPQDRQFILSSKKLLLSDSGFYLCAWRKVGGIVPYEQYFGPGTRLTVT.

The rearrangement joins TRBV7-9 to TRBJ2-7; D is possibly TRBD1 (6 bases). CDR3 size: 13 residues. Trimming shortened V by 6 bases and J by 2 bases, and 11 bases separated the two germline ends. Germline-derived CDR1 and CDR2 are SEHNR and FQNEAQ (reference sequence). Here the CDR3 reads CASRAGETYEQYF. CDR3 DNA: TGTGCCAGCAGGGCAGGGGAGACCTACGAGCAGTACTTC.

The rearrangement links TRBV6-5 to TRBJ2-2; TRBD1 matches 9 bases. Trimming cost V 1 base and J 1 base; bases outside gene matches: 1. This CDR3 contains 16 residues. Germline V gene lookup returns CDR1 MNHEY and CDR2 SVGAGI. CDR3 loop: CASSYLGQGNTGELFF. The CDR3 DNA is TGTGCCAGCAGTTACTTGGGACAGGGGAACACCGGGGAGCTGTTTTTT.

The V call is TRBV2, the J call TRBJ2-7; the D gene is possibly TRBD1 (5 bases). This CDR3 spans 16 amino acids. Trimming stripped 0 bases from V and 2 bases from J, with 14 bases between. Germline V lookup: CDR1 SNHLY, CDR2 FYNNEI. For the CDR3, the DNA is TGTGCCAGCAGTGAAGCGCCAAGGGGCCAAACCTACGAGCAGTACTTC. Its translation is CASSEAPRGQTYEQYF.

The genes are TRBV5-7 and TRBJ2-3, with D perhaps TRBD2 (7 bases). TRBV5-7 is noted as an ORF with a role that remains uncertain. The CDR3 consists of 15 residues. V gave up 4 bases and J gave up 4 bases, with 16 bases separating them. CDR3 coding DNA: TGTGCCAGCAGCGTGGGGGGGCGAGAGGCAGATACGCAGTATTTT. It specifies CASSVGGREADTQYF.

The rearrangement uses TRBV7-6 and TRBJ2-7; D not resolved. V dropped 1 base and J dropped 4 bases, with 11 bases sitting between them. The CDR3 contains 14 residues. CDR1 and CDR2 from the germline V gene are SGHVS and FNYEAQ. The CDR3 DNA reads TGTGCCAGCAGCTTAGGGGCCGACGATTACGAGCAGTACTTC. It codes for CASSLGADDYEQYF.

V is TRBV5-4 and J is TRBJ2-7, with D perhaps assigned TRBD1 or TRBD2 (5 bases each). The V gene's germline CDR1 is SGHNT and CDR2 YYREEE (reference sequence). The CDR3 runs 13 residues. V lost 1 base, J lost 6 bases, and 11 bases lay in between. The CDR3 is CASSLLGTGEQYF. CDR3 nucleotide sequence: TGTGCCAGCAGCTTGTTAGGGACGGGCGAGCAGTACTTC.

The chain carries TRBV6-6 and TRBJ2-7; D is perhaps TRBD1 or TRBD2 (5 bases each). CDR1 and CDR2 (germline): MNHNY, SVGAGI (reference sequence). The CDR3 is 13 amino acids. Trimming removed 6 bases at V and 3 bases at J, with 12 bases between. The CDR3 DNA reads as TGTGCCAGCAGAGAGAGGGGAAACTACGAGCAGTACTTC. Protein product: CASRERGNYEQYF.

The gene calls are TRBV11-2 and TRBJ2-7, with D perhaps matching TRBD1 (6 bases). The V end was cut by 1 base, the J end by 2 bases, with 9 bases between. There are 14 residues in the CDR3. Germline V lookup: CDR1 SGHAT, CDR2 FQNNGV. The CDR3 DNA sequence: TGTGCCAGCAGCTTAGTACAGGGACCCTACGAGCAGTACTTC. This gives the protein CASSLVQGPYEQYF.

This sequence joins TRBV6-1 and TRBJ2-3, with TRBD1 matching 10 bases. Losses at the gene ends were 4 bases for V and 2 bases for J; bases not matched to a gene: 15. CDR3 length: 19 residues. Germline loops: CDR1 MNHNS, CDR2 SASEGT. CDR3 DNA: TGTGCCAGCAGTGGAGCGACAGGGGGCGACTCGATTTACACAGATACGCAGTATTTT. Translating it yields CASSGATGGDSIYTDTQYF.

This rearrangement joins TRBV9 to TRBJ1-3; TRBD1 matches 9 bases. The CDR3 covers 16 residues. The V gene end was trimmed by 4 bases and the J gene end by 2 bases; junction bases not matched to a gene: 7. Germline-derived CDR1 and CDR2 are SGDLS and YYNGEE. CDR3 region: CASSHRQGEPGNTIYF. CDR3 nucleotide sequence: TGTGCCAGCAGCCACCGACAGGGGGAACCTGGAAACACCATATATTTT.